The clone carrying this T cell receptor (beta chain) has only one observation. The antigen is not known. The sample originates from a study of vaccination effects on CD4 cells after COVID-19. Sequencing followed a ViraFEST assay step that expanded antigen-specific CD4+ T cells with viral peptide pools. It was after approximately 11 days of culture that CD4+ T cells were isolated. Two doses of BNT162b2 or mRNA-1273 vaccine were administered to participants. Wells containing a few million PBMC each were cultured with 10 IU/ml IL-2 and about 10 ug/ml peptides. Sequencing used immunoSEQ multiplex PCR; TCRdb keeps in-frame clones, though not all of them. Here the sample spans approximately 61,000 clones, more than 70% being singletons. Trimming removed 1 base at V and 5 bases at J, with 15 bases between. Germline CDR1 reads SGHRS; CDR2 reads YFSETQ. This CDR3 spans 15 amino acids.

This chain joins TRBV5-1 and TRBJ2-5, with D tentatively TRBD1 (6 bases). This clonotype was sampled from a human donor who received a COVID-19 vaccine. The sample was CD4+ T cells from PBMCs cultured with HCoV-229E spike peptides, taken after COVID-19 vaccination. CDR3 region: CASSLSTGLSETQYF. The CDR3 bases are TGCGCCAGCAGCTTGTCGACAGGCCTTTCGGAGACCCAGTACTTC. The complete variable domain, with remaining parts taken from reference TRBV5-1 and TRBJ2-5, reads KAGVTQTPRYLIKTRGQQVTLSCSPISGHRSVSWYQQTPGQGLQFLFEYFSETQRNKGNFPGRFSGRQFSNSRSEMNVSTLELGDSALYLCASSLSTGLSETQYFGPGTRLLVL.